This is a list of T cell receptor beta chains from one sample in a study of CD8 T cells in ankylosing spondylitis. A single record per CDR3 protein comes from TCRdb applying MiXCR to the 5' RACE reads. The table records about 480,000 distinct CDR3 sequences, 15% to 20% of them present only once. The sequenced sample was blood, either unsorted or a sorted T cell fraction (not recorded which). Receptor source: a male donor with ankylosing spondylitis. Each CDR3 is given with its conserved first and last residue. Fields, in order: D gene, J gene, CDR3 length, clone size, V gene, CDR3 DNA, CDR3 protein. D genes are given only for firm matches. Clone size is shown for a subset of rows, as once, few, many or a class of expanded clone.

NA	TRBJ2-3	14	few	TRBV5-1	TGCGCCAGCAGCGCGGGACAGTCGGGAGATACGCAGTATTTT	CASSAGQSGDTQYF
NA	TRBJ1-2	14	many	TRBV12-3/TRBV12-4	TGTGCCAGCAGTTTGGGGATTAGTGGGTATGGCTACACCTTC	CASSLGISGYGYTF
NA	TRBJ2-5	17	NA	TRBV9	TGTGCCAGCAGCCCCCGGGGACCCGCGTTGGGACAAGAGACCCAGTACTTC	CASSPRGPALGQETQYF
TRBD1	TRBJ1-1	15	few	TRBV5-1	TGCGCCAGCAGCTCCTCCGGGACAGGGGGAACTGAAGCTTTCTTT	CASSSSGTGGTEAFF
TRBD2	TRBJ2-5	16	NA	TRBV5-1	TGCGCCAGCAGCTTGGGACTAGCGGGAGGGTTGGAGACCCAGTACTTC	CASSLGLAGGLETQYF
NA	TRBJ1-1	14	NA	TRBV5-1	TGCGCCAGCAGCCGGACACGGGCCACCCCAGAAGCTTTCTTT	CASSRTRATPEAFF
NA	TRBJ1-1	14	few	TRBV20-1	TGCAGTGCTTTTTGGGGGGGTCCCCTGACTGAAGCTTTCTTT	CSAFWGGPLTEAFF
NA	TRBJ1-3	18	many	TRBV4-1	TGCGCCAGCAGCCTTCGGAGTGGCGCGGGATCCCTTGGGGACACCATATATTTT	CASSLRSGAGSLGDTIYF
TRBD2	TRBJ2-1	19	many	TRBV27	TGTGCCAGCAGTTCCCCCGGGCTAGCGGGAGAAGGGGGATACAATGAGCAGTTCTTC	CASSSPGLAGEGGYNEQFF
TRBD2	TRBJ2-7	18	few	TRBV18	TGTGCCAGCTCACCACCATCCGTGGCTAGCGGACCCTCCTACGAGCAGTACTTC	CASSPPSVASGPSYEQYF
NA	TRBJ1-2	12	few	TRBV12-3/TRBV12-4	TGTGCCAGCAGCCAGGACGGTCCCGGCTACACCTTC	CASSQDGPGYTF
NA	TRBJ1-5	14	NA	TRBV4-2	TGTGCCAGCAGCCAAGGACTTGGCAATCAGCCCCAGCATTTT	CASSQGLGNQPQHF